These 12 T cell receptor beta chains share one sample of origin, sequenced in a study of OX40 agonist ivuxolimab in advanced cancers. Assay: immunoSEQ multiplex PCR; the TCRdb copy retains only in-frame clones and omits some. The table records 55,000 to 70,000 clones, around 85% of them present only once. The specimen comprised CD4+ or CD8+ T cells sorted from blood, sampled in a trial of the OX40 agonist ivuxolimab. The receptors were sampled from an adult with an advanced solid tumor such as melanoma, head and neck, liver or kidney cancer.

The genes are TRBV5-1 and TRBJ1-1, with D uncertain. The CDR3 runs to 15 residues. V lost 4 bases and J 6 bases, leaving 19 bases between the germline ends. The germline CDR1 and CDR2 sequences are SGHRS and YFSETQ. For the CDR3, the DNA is TGCGCCAGCAGCCCCCTCGGGCCCTTTGATGCTGAAGCTTTCTTT. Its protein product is CASSPLGPFDAEAFF.

CDR3 bases: TGCAGCGTCCTGGACAGCATCCAAGAGACCCAGTACTTC. Protein sequence: CSVLDSIQETQYF. The chain recombines TRBV29-1 with TRBJ2-5, with D possibly matching TRBD1 (6 bases). The CDR3 loop spans 13 amino acids. V lost 6 bases, J lost 1 base, and 12 bases lay in between. CDR1 and CDR2 from the germline V gene are SQVTM and ANQGSEA. The whole variable domain, filled in from reference TRBV29-1 and TRBJ2-5, reads SAVISQKPSRDICQRGTSLTIQCQVDSQVTMMFWYRQQPGQSLTLIATANQGSEATYESGFVIDKFPISRPNLTFSTLTVSNMSPEDSSIYLCSVLDSIQETQYFGPGTRLLVL.

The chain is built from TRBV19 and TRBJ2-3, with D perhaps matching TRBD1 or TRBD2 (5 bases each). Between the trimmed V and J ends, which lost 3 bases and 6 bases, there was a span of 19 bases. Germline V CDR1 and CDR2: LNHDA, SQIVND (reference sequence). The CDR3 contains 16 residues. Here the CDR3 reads CASSMMGAGKGDTQYF. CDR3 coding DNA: TGTGCCAGTAGTATGATGGGCGCGGGTAAGGGGGATACGCAGTATTTT.

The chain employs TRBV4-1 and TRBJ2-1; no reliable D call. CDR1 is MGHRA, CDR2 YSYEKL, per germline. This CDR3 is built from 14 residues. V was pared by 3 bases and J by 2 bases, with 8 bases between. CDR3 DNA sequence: TGCGCCAGCAGCCACGGACGGACCTACAATGAGCAGTTCTTC. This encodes CASSHGRTYNEQFF.

The CDR3 DNA reads TGTGCCAGCAGCTCTGGACAGCTCATCACCGGGGAGCTGTTTTTT. It encodes CASSSGQLITGELFF. The chain is built from TRBV5-5 and TRBJ2-2; tentative D call: TRBD1 (6 bases). V was shortened by 3 bases and J by 4 bases, with 13 bases between the two germline ends. CDR3 length: 15 residues. Germline-derived CDR1 and CDR2 are SGHKS and YYEKEE (reference sequence).

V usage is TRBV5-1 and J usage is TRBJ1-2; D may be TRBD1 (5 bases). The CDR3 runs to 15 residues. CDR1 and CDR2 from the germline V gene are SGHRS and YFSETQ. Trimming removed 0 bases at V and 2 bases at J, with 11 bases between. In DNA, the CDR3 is TGCGCCAGCAGCTTGGTAGGGGAGATGAACTATGGCTACACCTTC. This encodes CASSLVGEMNYGYTF. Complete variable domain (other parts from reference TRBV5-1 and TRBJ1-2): KAGVTQTPRYLIKTRGQQVTLSCSPISGHRSVSWYQQTPGQGLQFLFEYFSETQRNKGNFPGRFSGRQFSNSRSEMNVSTLELGDSALYLCASSLVGEMNYGYTFGSGTRLTVV.

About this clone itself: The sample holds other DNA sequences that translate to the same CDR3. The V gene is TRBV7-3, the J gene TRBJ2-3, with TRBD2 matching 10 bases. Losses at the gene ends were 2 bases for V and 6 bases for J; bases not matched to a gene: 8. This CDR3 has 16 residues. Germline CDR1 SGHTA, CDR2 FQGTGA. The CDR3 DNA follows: TGTGCCAGCAGCTTATCGGCTAGCGGGAGAACGGATACGCAGTATTTT. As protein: CASSLSASGRTDTQYF.

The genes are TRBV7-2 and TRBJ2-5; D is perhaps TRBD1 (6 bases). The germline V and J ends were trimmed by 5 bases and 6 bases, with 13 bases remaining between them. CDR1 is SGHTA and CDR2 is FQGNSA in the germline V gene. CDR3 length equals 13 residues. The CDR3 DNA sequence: TGTGCCAGCAGCCCTACAGGGATGCAGACCCAGTACTTC. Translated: CASSPTGMQTQYF.

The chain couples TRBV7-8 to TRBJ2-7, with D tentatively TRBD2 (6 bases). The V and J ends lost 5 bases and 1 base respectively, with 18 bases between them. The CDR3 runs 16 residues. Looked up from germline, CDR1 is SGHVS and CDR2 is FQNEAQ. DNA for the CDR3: TGTGCCAGCAGCCTCCGCGCGGGACCCACGTCCTACGAGCAGTACTTC. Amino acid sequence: CASSLRAGPTSYEQYF.

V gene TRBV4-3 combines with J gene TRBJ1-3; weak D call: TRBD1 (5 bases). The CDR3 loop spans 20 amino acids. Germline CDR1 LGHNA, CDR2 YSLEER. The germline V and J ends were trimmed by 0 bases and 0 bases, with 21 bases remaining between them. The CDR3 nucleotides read TGCGCCAGCAGCCAAGATCGGGATTCGGGAGACAGCTTCTCTGGAAACACCATATATTTT. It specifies CASSQDRDSGDSFSGNTIYF.

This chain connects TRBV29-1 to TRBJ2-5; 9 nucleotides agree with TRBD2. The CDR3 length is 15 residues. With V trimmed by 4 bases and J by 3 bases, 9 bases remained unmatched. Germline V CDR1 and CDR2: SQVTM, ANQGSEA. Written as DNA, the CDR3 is TGCAGCGTTGTGTCGGTAGCGGGGGTAAAAGAGACCCAGTACTTC. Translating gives CSVVSVAGVKETQYF.

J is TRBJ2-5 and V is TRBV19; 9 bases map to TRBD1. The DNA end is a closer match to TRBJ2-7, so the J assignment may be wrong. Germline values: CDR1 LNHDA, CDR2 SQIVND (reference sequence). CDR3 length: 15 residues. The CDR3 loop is CASSTRDRDIYEQYF. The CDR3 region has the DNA TGTGCCAGTAGTACTCGGGACAGGGATATCTACGAGCAGTACTTC.